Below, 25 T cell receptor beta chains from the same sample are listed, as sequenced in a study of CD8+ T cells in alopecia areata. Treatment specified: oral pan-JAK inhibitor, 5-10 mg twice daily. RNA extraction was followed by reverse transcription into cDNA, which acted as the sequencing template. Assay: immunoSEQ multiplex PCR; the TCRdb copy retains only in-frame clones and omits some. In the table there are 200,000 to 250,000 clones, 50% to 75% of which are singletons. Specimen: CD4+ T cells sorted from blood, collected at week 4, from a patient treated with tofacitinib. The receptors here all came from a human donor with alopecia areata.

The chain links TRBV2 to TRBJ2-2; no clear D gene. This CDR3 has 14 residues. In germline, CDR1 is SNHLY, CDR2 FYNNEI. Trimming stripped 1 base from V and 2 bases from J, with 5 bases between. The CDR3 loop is CASSEDGNTGELFF. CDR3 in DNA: TGTGCCAGCAGTGAAGACGGCAACACCGGGGAGCTGTTTTTT. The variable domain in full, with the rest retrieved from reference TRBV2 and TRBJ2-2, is EPEVTQTPSHQVTQMGQEVILRCVPISNHLYFYWYRQILGQKVEFLVSFYNNEISEKSEIFDDQFSVERPDGSNFTLKIRSTKLEDSAMYFCASSEDGNTGELFFGEGSRLTVL.

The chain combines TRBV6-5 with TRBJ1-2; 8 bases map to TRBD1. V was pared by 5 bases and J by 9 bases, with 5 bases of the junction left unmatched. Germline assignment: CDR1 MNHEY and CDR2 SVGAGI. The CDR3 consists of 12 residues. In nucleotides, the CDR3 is TGTGCCAGCAGTCAAGGACAGGGTAGCTACACCTTC. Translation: CASSQGQGSYTF.

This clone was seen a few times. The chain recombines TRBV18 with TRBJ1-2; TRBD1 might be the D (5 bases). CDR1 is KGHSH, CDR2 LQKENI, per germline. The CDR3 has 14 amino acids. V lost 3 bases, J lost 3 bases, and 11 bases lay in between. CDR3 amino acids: CASSPGIQDYGYTF. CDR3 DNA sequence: TGTGCCAGCTCACCGGGAATACAGGACTATGGCTACACCTTC.

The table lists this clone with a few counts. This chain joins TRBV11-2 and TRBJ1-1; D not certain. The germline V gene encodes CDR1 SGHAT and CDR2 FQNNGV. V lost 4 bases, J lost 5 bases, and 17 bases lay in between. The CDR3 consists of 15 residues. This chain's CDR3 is CASSSLRQGYTEAFF. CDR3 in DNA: TGTGCCAGCAGCTCTCTTCGCCAAGGGTATACTGAAGCTTTCTTT.

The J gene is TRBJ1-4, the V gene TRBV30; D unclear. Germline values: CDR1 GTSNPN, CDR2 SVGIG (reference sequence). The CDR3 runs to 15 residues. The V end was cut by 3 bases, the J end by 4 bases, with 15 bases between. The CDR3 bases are TGTGCCTGGAGCGTACCCCTAGGCGGTAATGAAAAACTGTTTTTT. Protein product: CAWSVPLGGNEKLFF.

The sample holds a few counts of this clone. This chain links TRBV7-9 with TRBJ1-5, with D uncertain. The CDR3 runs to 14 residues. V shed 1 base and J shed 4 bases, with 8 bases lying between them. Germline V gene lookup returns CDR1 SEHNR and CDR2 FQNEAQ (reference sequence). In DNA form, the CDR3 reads TGTGCCAGCAGCTTAGGGGGAAATAATCAGCCCCAGCATTTT. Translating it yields CASSLGGNNQPQHF.

CDR3 region: CSVYRVMNTEAFF. The CDR3 nucleotides read TGCAGCGTCTACAGGGTTATGAACACTGAAGCTTTCTTT. The V call is TRBV29-1, the J call TRBJ1-1; weak D call: TRBD1 (6 bases). This CDR3 comprises 13 residues. With 6 bases removed from V and 0 bases from J, the gap between germline ends came to 11 bases. Germline V CDR1 and CDR2: SQVTM, ANQGSEA.

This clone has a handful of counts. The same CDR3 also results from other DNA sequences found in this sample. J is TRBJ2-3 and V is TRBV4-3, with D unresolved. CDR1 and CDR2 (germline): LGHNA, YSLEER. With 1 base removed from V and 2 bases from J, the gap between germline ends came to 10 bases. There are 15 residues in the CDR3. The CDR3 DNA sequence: TGCGCCAGCAGCCAAGGCCTACTTTCCACAGATACGCAGTATTTT. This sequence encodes CASSQGLLSTDTQYF.

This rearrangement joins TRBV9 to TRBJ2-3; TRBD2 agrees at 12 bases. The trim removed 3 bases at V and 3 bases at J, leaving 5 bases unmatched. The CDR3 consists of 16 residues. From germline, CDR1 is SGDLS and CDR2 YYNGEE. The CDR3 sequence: CASSALAGGSTDTQYF. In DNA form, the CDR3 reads TGTGCCAGCAGCGCACTAGCGGGGGGATCGACAGATACGCAGTATTTT.

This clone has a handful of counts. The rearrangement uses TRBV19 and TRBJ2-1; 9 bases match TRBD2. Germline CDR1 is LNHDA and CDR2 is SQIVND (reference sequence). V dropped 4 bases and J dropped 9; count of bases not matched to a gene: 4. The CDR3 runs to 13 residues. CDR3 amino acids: CASSNLAGSEQFF. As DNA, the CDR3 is TGTGCCAGTAGTAATCTAGCGGGGAGTGAGCAGTTCTTC.

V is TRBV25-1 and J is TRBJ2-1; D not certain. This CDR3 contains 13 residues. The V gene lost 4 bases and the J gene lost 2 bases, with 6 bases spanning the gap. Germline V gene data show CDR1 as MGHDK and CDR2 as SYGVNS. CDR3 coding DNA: TGTGCCAGCAGTGGACCCCCCTACAATGAGCAGTTCTTC. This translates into CASSGPPYNEQFF.

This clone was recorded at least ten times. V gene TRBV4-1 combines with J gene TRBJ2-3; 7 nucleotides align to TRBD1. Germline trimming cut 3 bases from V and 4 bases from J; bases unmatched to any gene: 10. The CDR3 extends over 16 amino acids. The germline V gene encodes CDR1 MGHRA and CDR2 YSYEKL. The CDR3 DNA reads TGCGCCAGCAGCCAGCTACAGGGGCGCGGACCAGATACGCAGTATTTT. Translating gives CASSQLQGRGPDTQYF.

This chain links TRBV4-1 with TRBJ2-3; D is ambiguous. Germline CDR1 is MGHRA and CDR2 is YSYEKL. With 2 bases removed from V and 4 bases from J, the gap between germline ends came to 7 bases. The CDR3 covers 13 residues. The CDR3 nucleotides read TGCGCCAGCAGCCAATCGCAGCCAGATACGCAGTATTTT. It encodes CASSQSQPDTQYF.

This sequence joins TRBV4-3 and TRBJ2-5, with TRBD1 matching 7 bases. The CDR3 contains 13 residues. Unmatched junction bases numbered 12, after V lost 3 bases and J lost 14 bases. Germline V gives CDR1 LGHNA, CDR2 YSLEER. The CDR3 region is CASSQSSGTAPYF. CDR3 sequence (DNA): TGCGCCAGCAGCCAGAGTTCCGGGACAGCCCCCTACTTC.

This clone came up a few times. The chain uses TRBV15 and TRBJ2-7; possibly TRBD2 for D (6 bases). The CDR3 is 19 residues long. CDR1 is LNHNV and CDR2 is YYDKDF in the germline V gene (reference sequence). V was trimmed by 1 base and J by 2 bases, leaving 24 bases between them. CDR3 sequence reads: CATSRGRWARGRSPYEQYF. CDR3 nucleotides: TGTGCCACCAGCAGAGGGAGGTGGGCGCGTGGGAGGTCACCCTACGAGCAGTACTTC.

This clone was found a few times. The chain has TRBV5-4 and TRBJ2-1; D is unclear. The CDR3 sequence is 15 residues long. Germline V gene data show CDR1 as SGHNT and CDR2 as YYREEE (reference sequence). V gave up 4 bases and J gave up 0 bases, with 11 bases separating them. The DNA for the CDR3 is TGTGCCAGCAGCCCCTCTCTTGGCTCCTACAATGAGCAGTTCTTC. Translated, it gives CASSPSLGSYNEQFF.

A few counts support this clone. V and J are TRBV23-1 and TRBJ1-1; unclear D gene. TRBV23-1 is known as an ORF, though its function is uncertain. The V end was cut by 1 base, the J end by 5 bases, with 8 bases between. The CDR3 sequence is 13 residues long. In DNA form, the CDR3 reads TGCGCCAGCAGTCAATGGGTTAGTACTGAAGCTTTCTTT. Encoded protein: CASSQWVSTEAFF.

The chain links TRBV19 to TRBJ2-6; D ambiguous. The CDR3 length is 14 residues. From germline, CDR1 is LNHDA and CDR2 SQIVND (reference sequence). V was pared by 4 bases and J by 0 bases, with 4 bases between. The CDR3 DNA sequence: TGTGCCAGTAGTAAGAGCTCTGGGGCCAACGTCCTGACTTTC. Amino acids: CASSKSSGANVLTF.

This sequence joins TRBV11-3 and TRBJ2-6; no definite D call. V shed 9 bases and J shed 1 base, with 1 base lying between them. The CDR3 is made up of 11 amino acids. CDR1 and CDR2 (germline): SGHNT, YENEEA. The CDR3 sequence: CASSGANVLTF. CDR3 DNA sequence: TGTGCCAGTTCTGGGGCCAACGTCCTGACTTTC.

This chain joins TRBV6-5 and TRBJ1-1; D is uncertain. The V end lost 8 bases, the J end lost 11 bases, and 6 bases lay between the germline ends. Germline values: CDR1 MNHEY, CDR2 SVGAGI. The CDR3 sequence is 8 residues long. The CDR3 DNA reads TGTGCCAGCCACTATGCTTTCTTT. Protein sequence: CASHYAFF.

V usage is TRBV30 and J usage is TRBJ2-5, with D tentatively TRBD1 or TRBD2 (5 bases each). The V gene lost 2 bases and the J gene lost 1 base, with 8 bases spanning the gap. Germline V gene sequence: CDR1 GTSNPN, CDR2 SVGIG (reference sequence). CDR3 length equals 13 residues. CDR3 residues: CAWSWGFQETQYF. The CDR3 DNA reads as TGTGCCTGGAGTTGGGGGTTCCAAGAGACCCAGTACTTC.

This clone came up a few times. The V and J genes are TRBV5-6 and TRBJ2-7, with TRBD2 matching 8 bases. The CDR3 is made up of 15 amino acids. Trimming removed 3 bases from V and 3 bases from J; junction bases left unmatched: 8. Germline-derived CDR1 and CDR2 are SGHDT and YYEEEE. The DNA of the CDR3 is TGTGCCAGCAGCTACCGGAGCGGGGGCTACTACGAGCAGTACTTC. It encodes CASSYRSGGYYEQYF.

This chain's CDR3 is CASSLDPSSTQYF. The CDR3 DNA reads TGTGCCAGCAGCTTAGACCCTAGCAGTACGCAGTATTTT. This sequence joins TRBV11-2 and TRBJ2-3, with D possibly matching TRBD2 (5 bases). Between the trimmed V and J ends, which lost 0 bases and 8 bases, there was a span of 9 bases. The CDR3 is 13 residues long. CDR1 is SGHAT, CDR2 FQNNGV, per germline.

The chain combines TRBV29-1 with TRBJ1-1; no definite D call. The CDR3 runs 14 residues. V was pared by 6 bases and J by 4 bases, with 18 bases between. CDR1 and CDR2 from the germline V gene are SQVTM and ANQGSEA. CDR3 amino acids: CSVGHRLSLTEAFF. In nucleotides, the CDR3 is TGCAGCGTCGGGCACAGACTGTCACTCACTGAAGCTTTCTTT.

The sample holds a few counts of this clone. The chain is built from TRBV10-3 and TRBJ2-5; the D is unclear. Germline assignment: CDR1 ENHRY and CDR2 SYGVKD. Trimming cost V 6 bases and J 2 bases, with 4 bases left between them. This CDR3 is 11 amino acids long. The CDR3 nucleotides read TGTGCCATCAGGGGTCAAGAGACCCAGTACTTC. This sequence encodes CAIRGQETQYF.